The sequence of this TCR beta chain was determined in a study of shared clonotypes between healthy human individuals. General study results and limits: The four-donor shared clonotypes exceeded non-shared clonotypes in generation probability, with non-shared ones scoring lower.

Regarding this clone: The antigen is unknown.

As processed by the authors: Junction-only immunoSEQ data arrived without quality scores, meaning filtering differed. Generated by immunoSEQ multiplex PCR, the TCRdb table keeps only in-frame clones and is missing some. V and J calls and clone size are those listed in that table; D and trimming were worked out from the DNA. This sample has over 850,000 clones; around three quarters occur once, and the top ten carry 0.55% to 0.7%. The material sequenced was memory CD4+ T cells from PBMCs. Subset given: CD45RA-negative fraction. The origin of this receptor is a man in his late teens or twenties in good health. Some clones in this sample may be carry-over from other donors' samples.

CDR3 nucleotides: TGTGCCAGCTCACCTACCGGGCGGAACACCGGGGAGCTGTTTTTT. It encodes CASSPTGRNTGELFF. The chain combines TRBV18 with TRBJ2-2; D unresolved. CDR3 size: 15 residues. The ends were cut back, 3 bases at V and 1 base at J, with 9 bases in the middle. CDR1 KGHSH and CDR2 LQKENI come from the germline V gene.